The 17 T cell receptor beta chains below all came from one sample that was sequenced in a study of T cells in Graves' hyperthyroidism and ophthalmopathy. Amplification targeted TCR beta CDR3 regions from RNA transcripts. The study used the HTBI primer set for a first-round RT-PCR of the TCR CDR3. TCRdb recomputed calls from the multiplex PCR reads with MiXCR, one row per CDR3 protein. The sample lists fewer than 750,000 distinct CDR3 sequences, more than 12% occurring once. Sequencing input: blood. The receptors here all came from a woman between 50 and 59 years old with Graves' ophthalmopathy.

There are a few counts of this clonotype. The genes are TRBV18 and TRBJ2-1; possible D gene TRBD2, 7 bases. CDR1 KGHSH and CDR2 LQKENI come from the germline V gene. V was clipped by 6 bases and J by 7 bases, with 22 bases between them. This CDR3 is built from 16 residues. CDR3 sequence reads: CASSSKGGGLANEQFF. CDR3 coding DNA: TGTGCCAGCTCCTCTAAAGGGGGAGGGCTGGCAAATGAGCAGTTCTTC.

This rearrangement joins TRBV28 to TRBJ2-7; TRBD1 matches 7 bases. V was clipped by 6 bases and J by 6 bases; unmatched bases: 8. The germline CDR1 and CDR2 sequences are MDHEN and SYDVKM. The CDR3 is 13 residues long. The CDR3 nucleotides read TGTGCCAGCAGCTCCACAGGGGTGGGCGAGCAGTACTTC. This sequence encodes CASSSTGVGEQYF.

This clonotype has a count of ten or more. A junction end diverges from the germline sequence, so it may reflect a read error. This chain joins TRBV5-1 and TRBJ1-1; a weak D match, TRBD1 (6 bases). CDR3 length: 14 residues. Germline-derived CDR1 and CDR2 are SGHRS and YFSETQ. The CDR3 DNA reads as TGTGCCAGCAGCCCAGGACAGATGAACACTGAAGCTTTCTTT. The encoded protein is CASSPGQMNTEAFF. Drawing the rest from reference TRBV5-1 and TRBJ1-1, the complete variable domain is KAGVTQTPRYLIKTRGQQVTLSCSPISGHRSVSWYQQTPGQGLQFLFEYFSETQRNKGNFPGRFSGRQFSNSRSEMNVSTLELGDSALYLCASSPGQMNTEAFFGQGTRLTVV.

This clonotype showed up many times. The rearrangement uses TRBV20-1 and TRBJ2-7; perhaps TRBD2 as D (6 bases). V lost 6 bases, J lost 0 bases, and 15 bases lay in between. This CDR3 has 14 residues. Germline assignment: CDR1 DFQATT and CDR2 SNEGSKA (reference sequence). DNA of the CDR3: TGCAGTGCCATCGTTCGGGAGAGCTCCTACGAGCAGTACTTC. Translating it yields CSAIVRESSYEQYF.

As for this clonotype: The CDR3 end shows no conserved phenylalanine or tryptophan, and so a read error is likely. The V and J genes are TRBV18 and TRBJ2-3; TRBD2 matches at 8 bases. Germline V CDR1 and CDR2: KGHSH, LQKENI. CDR3 length: 15 amino acids. This chain's CDR3 is CACSPPSGSRDTQYS. The CDR3, as DNA: TGTGCCTGCTCACCACCCAGCGGGAGCCGAGATACGCAGTATTCT.

The genes are TRBV4-1 and TRBJ2-5; D might be TRBD1 (5 bases). This CDR3 is built from 16 residues. CDR1 MGHRA and CDR2 YSYEKL come from the germline V gene. Trimming shortened V by 2 bases and J by 4 bases, and 17 bases separated the two germline ends. The CDR3 spells CASSQKVGRVIETQYF. Here the CDR3 DNA reads TGCGCCAGCAGCCAAAAAGTAGGCAGGGTAATAGAGACCCAGTACTTC.

This clonotype occurred many times. This chain joins TRBV28 and TRBJ2-5, with a weak D call TRBD1 (5 bases). Looked up from germline, CDR1 is MDHEN and CDR2 is SYDVKM. This CDR3 region has 14 residues. V was clipped by 3 bases and J by 5 bases, with 13 bases between them. CDR3: CASSFRGTMETQYF. The CDR3, as DNA: TGTGCCAGCAGTTTTAGGGGAACGATGGAGACCCAGTACTTC. The full variable domain, in which reference TRBV28 and TRBJ2-5 provide the parts outside the CDR3, is DVKVTQSSRYLVKRTGEKVFLECVQDMDHENMFWYRQDPGLGLRLIYFSYDVKMKEKGDIPEGYSVSREKKERFSLILESASTNQTSMYLCASSFRGTMETQYFGPGTRLLVL.

This clonotype was found many times. The chain uses TRBV12-3 or TRBV12-4 and TRBJ2-7; 10 bases are a match to TRBD2. CDR3 length equals 17 residues. V gave up 6 bases and J gave up 5 bases; unmatched junction bases: 16. The CDR3 bases are TGTGCCAGCAGCCAAACCTCTAGCGGGAGAACCCGGGACGAGCAGTACTTC. Protein: CASSQTSSGRTRDEQYF.

CDR3 in amino acids: CASSFRLGQGPTQPQHF. CDR3 nucleotide sequence: TGTGCCAGTAGCTTCAGGCTGGGACAGGGGCCGACTCAGCCCCAGCATTTT. The gene calls are TRBV19 and TRBJ1-5; 10 bases map to TRBD1. The CDR3 totals 17 residues. The ends lost 6 bases at V and 6 bases at J; junction bases unmatched: 14. Germline V lookup: CDR1 LNHDA, CDR2 SQIVND (reference sequence).

This sequence joins TRBV7-8 and TRBJ2-2, with 11 bases aligning to TRBD2. The germline gives CDR1 SGHVS, CDR2 FQNEAQ. The CDR3 consists of 17 residues. V trimming: 1 base; J trimming: 6 bases; junction bases outside the gene matches: 7. The DNA of the CDR3 is TGTGCCAGCAGCTTAGTTAGCGGGAGGGGTAATGCCGGGGAGCTGTTTTTT. Protein sequence: CASSLVSGRGNAGELFF.

This clonotype was observed at least ten times. The chain combines TRBV30 with TRBJ2-2; D uncertain. The CDR3 consists of 14 residues. Germline values: CDR1 GTSNPN, CDR2 SVGIG (reference sequence). Trimming removed 4 bases at V and 0 bases at J, with 9 bases between. The CDR3 sequence: CAWIKGSNTGELFF. The CDR3 region has the DNA TGTGCCTGGATTAAGGGATCGAACACCGGGGAGCTGTTTTTT.

There are a few counts of this clonotype. The chain employs TRBV27 and TRBJ1-2; no firm D call. The CDR3 loop spans 10 amino acids. The germline CDR1 and CDR2 sequences are MNHEY and SMNVEV (reference sequence). Trimming shortened V by 3 bases and J by 6 bases, and 2 bases separated the two germline ends. CDR3 in amino acids: CASSFNGYTF. DNA of the CDR3: TGTGCCAGCAGTTTCAATGGCTACACCTTC.

This clonotype came up a few times. CDR3 DNA: TGTGCCAGCAGCCAAGAGAGACCCTTTACGAGGGGTCAGAACACTGAAGCTTTCTTT. This sequence encodes CASSQERPFTRGQNTEAFF. The chain carries TRBV3-1 and TRBJ1-1, with D possibly TRBD1 on 5 matching bases. Germline CDR1 reads LGHDT; CDR2 reads YNNKEL (reference sequence). V was clipped by 0 bases and J by 1 base, with 21 bases between them. This CDR3 comprises 19 residues. The full variable domain, completed using reference TRBV3-1 and TRBJ1-1, is DTAVSQTPKYLVTQMGNDKSIKCEQNLGHDTMYWYKQDSKKFLKIMFSYNNKELIINETVPNRFSPKSPDKAHLNLHINSLELGDSAVYFCASSQERPFTRGQNTEAFFGQGTRLTVV.

This clonotype was observed a handful of times. Its ends do not fully match the called genes, so a read error is possible. The CDR3: CSVEDGNERFF. The CDR3 DNA follows: TGCAGCGTTGAAGACGGCAATGAGCGGTTCTTC. This chain uses TRBV29-1 with TRBJ2-1, with D hard to call. The CDR3 spans 11 residues. Germline V gives CDR1 SQVTM, CDR2 ANQGSEA.

This clonotype showed up many times. This chain links TRBV20-1 with TRBJ1-5; D gene uncertain. This CDR3 is 15 amino acids long. V was trimmed by 6 bases and J by 4 bases, leaving 19 bases between them. Germline CDR1 DFQATT, CDR2 SNEGSKA (reference sequence). The CDR3 is CSAQRLGIWNQPQHF. The CDR3 bases are TGCAGTGCCCAAAGGTTGGGGATCTGGAATCAGCCCCAGCATTTT.

This clonotype came up many times. This chain links TRBV27 with TRBJ2-7, with a possible D match to TRBD2 (5 bases). The CDR3 sequence is 16 residues long. The germline V and J ends were trimmed by 0 bases and 3 bases, with 15 bases remaining between them. Germline CDR1 is MNHEY and CDR2 is SMNVEV (reference sequence). The CDR3: CASSLSGNLAGYEQYF. The DNA for the CDR3 is TGTGCCAGCAGTTTATCCGGGAACCTAGCCGGCTACGAGCAGTACTTC.

This clonotype was observed a handful of times. The chain links TRBV6-2 or TRBV6-3 to TRBJ2-3; D is tentatively TRBD1 or TRBD2 (5 bases each). In germline, CDR1 is MNHEY, CDR2 SVGEGT. V shed 2 bases and J shed 2 bases, with 11 bases lying between them. The CDR3 sequence is 15 residues long. The CDR3 DNA sequence: TGTGCCAGCAGTTACGTTCGAGGGGCCACAGATACGCAGTATTTT. Translating it yields CASSYVRGATDTQYF.